This entry lists 19 T cell receptor beta chains sequenced from one sample in a study of T cells after yellow fever vaccination. TCRdb called the 5' RACE reads again in MiXCR, with one record for every CDR3 protein. The table has over 110,000 distinct CDR3 sequences, approximately 7.7% seen once. The starting material was CD4+ T cells sorted from PBMCs, obtained 5 days after the yellow fever booster vaccination. The receptors were gathered from a man aged 30-40 years who received the YFV17D yellow fever vaccine.

In this sample, this clonotype turned up many times. The chain links TRBV19 to TRBJ2-7; 9 bases are shared with TRBD2. Germline-derived CDR1 and CDR2 are LNHDA and SQIVND (reference sequence). The CDR3 loop spans 15 amino acids. Unmatched junction bases numbered 6, after V lost 4 bases and J lost 2 bases. Here the CDR3 DNA reads TGTGCCAGTAGTAAAGCGGGAGGCTTACCCTACGAGCAGTACTTC. Translating it yields CASSKAGGLPYEQYF.

Here the CDR3 DNA reads TGCAGTGCTAGTCTCGGGAGTGCGTCCTACAATGAGCAGTTCTTC. This codes for CSASLGSASYNEQFF. The chain joins TRBV20-1 to TRBJ2-1; perhaps TRBD2 as D (6 bases). Germline CDR1 reads DFQATT; CDR2 reads SNEGSKA (reference sequence). CDR3 size: 15 residues. Deletions cut 3 bases from V and 1 base from J, with 13 bases between.

This clonotype was counted at least ten times. V gene TRBV20-1 combines with J gene TRBJ2-1; 10 bases are shared with TRBD2. The V gene's germline CDR1 is DFQATT and CDR2 SNEGSKA (reference sequence). The CDR3 totals 15 residues. Unmatched junction bases numbered 11, after V lost 6 bases and J lost 6 bases. CDR3 DNA sequence: TGCAGTGCAACCAACTTAGCGGGAGGTCTCAATGAGCAGTTCTTC. Translation: CSATNLAGGLNEQFF.

Ten or more counts support this clonotype. The chain links TRBV4-3 to TRBJ1-4; unclear D gene. Germline V gene sequence: CDR1 LGHNA, CDR2 YSLEER. Trimming pared 0 bases from V and 4 bases from J, leaving 6 bases between. This CDR3 is built from 14 residues. The CDR3 protein is CASSQEGSNEKLFF. CDR3 coding DNA: TGCGCCAGCAGCCAAGAAGGTAGTAATGAAAAACTGTTTTTT.

This clonotype was found a few times. The V call is TRBV14, the J call TRBJ2-1; the D call may be TRBD1 or TRBD2 (5 bases each). The CDR3 has 16 residues. V gave up 0 bases and J gave up 4 bases, with 13 bases separating them. Germline V CDR1 and CDR2: SGHDN, FVKESK. CDR3 region: CASSQDWGSSYNEQFF. Here the CDR3 DNA reads TGTGCCAGCAGCCAAGATTGGGGGAGCTCGTACAATGAGCAGTTCTTC.

This clonotype was observed at least ten times. The gene calls are TRBV7-8 and TRBJ2-4, with TRBD2 identical over 9 bases. V was clipped by 5 bases and J by 3 bases; unmatched bases: 17. CDR3 length equals 19 residues. Germline CDR1 is SGHVS and CDR2 is FQNEAQ. The CDR3 coding sequence is TGTGCCAGCAGCACCGGGACTAGCACCCCCCGGGGAGTCAAAAACATTCAGTACTTC. Translating it yields CASSTGTSTPRGVKNIQYF. Variable domain in full (rest from reference TRBV7-8 and TRBJ2-4): GAGVSQSPRYKVAKRGQDVALRCDPISGHVSLFWYQQALGQGPEFLTYFQNEAQLDKSGLPSDRFFAERPEGSVSTLKIQRTQQEDSAVYLCASSTGTSTPRGVKNIQYFGAGTRLSVL.

This clonotype was seen many times. The CDR3 DNA is TGTGCTAGTGGTTCCCCCGACAGGGTGGGGTCCAATGAGCAGTTCTTC. Amino acid sequence: CASGSPDRVGSNEQFF. The chain recombines TRBV12-5 with TRBJ2-1; TRBD1 matches 7 bases. The ends lost 4 bases at V and 6 bases at J; junction bases unmatched: 12. The V gene's germline CDR1 is LGHNT and CDR2 FRNRAP. This CDR3 contains 16 residues.

A note on this clonotype: A read error may explain this, as a much larger clone is one base away. The chain combines TRBV7-2 with TRBJ2-1; D might be TRBD2 (5 bases). The CDR3 contains 13 residues. Trimming removed 8 bases at V and 4 bases at J, with 12 bases between. The germline V gene has CDR1 SGHTA and CDR2 FQGNSA. CDR3 nucleotides: TGTGCCAGCCGTCGGGGAGTGTACAATGAGCAGTTCTTC. Translation: CASRRGVYNEQFF. The variable domain in full, completed from reference TRBV7-2 and TRBJ2-1, reads GAGVSQSPSNKVTEKGKDVELRCDPISGHTALYWYRQSLGQGLEFLIYFQGNSAPDKSGLPSDRFSAERTGGSVSTLTIQRTQQEDSAVYLCASRRGVYNEQFFGPGTRLTVL.

The V and J genes are TRBV23-1 and TRBJ2-7; 9 bases agree with TRBD1. TRBV23-1 is an open reading frame whose function is uncertain. The CDR3 length is 17 residues. V was pared by 8 bases and J by 3 bases, with 17 bases of the junction left unmatched. The DNA of the CDR3 is TGCGCCAGCGGAAGTTCATTTCCGGGACAGGGACTCTACGAGCAGTACTTC. Translating gives CASGSSFPGQGLYEQYF.

This clonotype was detected a few times. The chain recombines TRBV28 with TRBJ2-7; 10 bases align to TRBD1. The CDR3 is 16 residues long. V lost 6 bases and J lost 4; bases outside the gene matches: 12. Germline loops: CDR1 MDHEN, CDR2 SYDVKM. In DNA form, the CDR3 reads TGTGCCAGCAGGCTAAGTCCGGGACAGGGGCGATACGAGCAGTACTTC. Its protein product is CASRLSPGQGRYEQYF.

This clonotype has ten or more counts. The J gene is TRBJ2-5, the V gene TRBV7-6; tentatively, D is TRBD1 (6 bases). From germline, CDR1 is SGHVS and CDR2 FNYEAQ. The CDR3 is 15 residues long. Trimming pared 0 bases from V and 7 bases from J, leaving 15 bases between. For the CDR3, the DNA is TGTGCCAGCAGCTTAGCCGACAGGACTCTGGGGACCCAGTACTTC. This encodes CASSLADRTLGTQYF.

A word on this clonotype: This may stem from a read error, because a much larger clone lies one nucleotide away. This chain uses TRBV19 with TRBJ1-1; the D gene is possibly TRBD1 (5 bases). The length of the CDR3 is 12 residues. Trimming left V 11 bases short and J 1 base short, with 11 bases between. The germline gives CDR1 LNHDA, CDR2 SQIVND (reference sequence). The CDR3 DNA follows: TGTGCCCGTACAGACAGGAACACTGAAGCTTTCTTT. Residues: CARTDRNTEAFF.

Many counts were recorded for this clonotype. This chain links TRBV20-1 with TRBJ2-1, with TRBD2 matching 9 bases. CDR3 length: 12 amino acids. The V gene end was trimmed by 6 bases and the J gene end by 8 bases; junction bases not matched to a gene: 5. Germline V gene lookup returns CDR1 DFQATT and CDR2 SNEGSKA (reference sequence). CDR3 sequence (DNA): TGCAGTGCGGAGCGGGAGGTCGATGAGCAGTTCTTC. Protein: CSAEREVDEQFF.

In this sample, this clonotype turned up many times. The V call is TRBV29-1, the J call TRBJ2-7; TRBD2 matches at 14 bases. Germline V gene lookup returns CDR1 SQVTM and CDR2 ANQGSEA. This CDR3 is 16 amino acids long. V lost 6 bases and J lost 5; bases outside the gene matches: 12. CDR3 bases: TGCAGCGTACCCACCGGGACTAGCGGGAGTAGGAACGAGCAGTACTTC. It is translated as CSVPTGTSGSRNEQYF.

In this sample, this clonotype turned up many times. The rearrangement uses TRBV6-2 or TRBV6-3 and TRBJ2-6; D not resolved. V lost 3 bases and J 1 base, leaving 13 bases between the germline ends. The CDR3 spans 17 residues. Germline CDR1 MNHEY, CDR2 SVGEGT. CDR3 bases: TGTGCCAGCAGTTATGGGTTTCTGACATCTGGGGCCAACGTCCTGACTTTC. It is translated as CASSYGFLTSGANVLTF.

J is TRBJ2-5 and V is TRBV7-2; 8 bases map to TRBD1. CDR3 length: 16 residues. V shed 4 bases, J shed 1 base, and the junction held 8 bases outside the gene matches. CDR1 is SGHTA and CDR2 is FQGNSA in the germline V gene. CDR3 in amino acids: CASSSGPTGAQETQYF. For the CDR3, the DNA is TGTGCCAGCAGCTCCGGCCCGACAGGGGCCCAAGAGACCCAGTACTTC.

This clonotype was counted many times. The chain links TRBV5-4 to TRBJ1-6; 8 bases fit TRBD1. Germline V gives CDR1 SGHNT, CDR2 YYREEE (reference sequence). The CDR3 covers 14 residues. J was trimmed by 8 bases and V by 4 bases; bases with no gene match: 5. In nucleotides, the CDR3 is TGTGCCAGCAGCCTACAGGGGGTTGATTCACCCCTCCACTTT. Amino acids: CASSLQGVDSPLHF. Combining the CDR3 with reference TRBV5-4 and TRBJ1-6 gives the whole variable domain ETGVTQSPTHLIKTRGQQVTLRCSSQSGHNTVSWYQQALGQGPQFIFQYYREEENGRGNFPPRFSGLQFPNYSSELNVNALELDDSALYLCASSLQGVDSPLHFGNGTRLTVT.

This clonotype occurred many times. The V gene is TRBV20-1, the J gene TRBJ2-1, with 11 bases lining up with TRBD2. V dropped 3 bases and J dropped 4; count of bases not matched to a gene: 11. The CDR3 spans 17 residues. CDR1 is DFQATT and CDR2 is SNEGSKA in the germline V gene (reference sequence). The CDR3 here is CSARLAGGPSLYNEQFF. Here the CDR3 DNA reads TGCAGTGCTAGGTTAGCGGGAGGGCCCTCTCTTTACAATGAGCAGTTCTTC.

This clonotype came up many times. The rearrangement uses TRBV20-1 and TRBJ2-1; a weak D match, TRBD2 (6 bases). From germline, CDR1 is DFQATT and CDR2 SNEGSKA (reference sequence). V was clipped by 3 bases and J by 3 bases, with 6 bases between them. The CDR3 totals 12 residues. CDR3 protein: CSASSGYNEQFF. The CDR3 coding sequence is TGCAGTGCTAGTAGCGGCTACAATGAGCAGTTCTTC.